This passage covers 10 T cell receptor beta chains from one sample sequenced in a study of OX40 agonist ivuxolimab in advanced cancers. Data came from immunoSEQ multiplex PCR; TCRdb stores just in-frame clones and leaves some out. The sample lists more than 10,000 clones, about two thirds occurring once. The sequenced sample was CD4+ or CD8+ T cells sorted from blood, obtained in a trial of the OX40 agonist ivuxolimab. All receptors derive from an adult with an advanced solid tumor such as melanoma, head and neck, liver or kidney cancer.

The table lists this clone with a count of one. The J gene is TRBJ1-2, the V gene TRBV5-4; D is perhaps TRBD1 (5 bases). The CDR3 is 15 residues long. The V and J ends lost 4 bases and 2 bases respectively, with 15 bases between them. Germline-derived CDR1 and CDR2 are SGHNT and YYREEE (reference sequence). This CDR3 is CASSKLGTANYGYTF. CDR3 bases: TGTGCCAGCAGCAAACTAGGGACGGCCAACTATGGCTACACCTTC.

The gene calls are TRBV27 and TRBJ1-1; D not resolved. Per germline, CDR1 MNHEY and CDR2 SMNVEV (reference sequence). The CDR3 spans 14 residues. Trimming stripped 3 bases from V and 1 base from J, with 9 bases between. CDR3 sequence reads: CASSFKGGNTEAFF. The CDR3 bases are TGTGCCAGCAGTTTTAAGGGCGGGAACACTGAAGCTTTCTTT.

This clone was counted a single time. V gene TRBV7-6 combines with J gene TRBJ1-4; D uncertain. Looked up from germline, CDR1 is SGHVS and CDR2 is FNYEAQ. V was shortened by 1 base and J by 5 bases, with 11 bases between the two germline ends. This CDR3 region has 15 residues. Written as DNA, the CDR3 is TGTGCCAGCAGCTTAGGCCCCGGCGAGAATGAAAAACTGTTTTTT. It is translated as CASSLGPGENEKLFF.

The chain links TRBV9 to TRBJ2-2; maybe TRBD2 (5 bases). The CDR3 is made up of 13 amino acids. Deletions cut 5 bases from V and 4 bases from J, with 9 bases between. From germline, CDR1 is SGDLS and CDR2 YYNGEE. The CDR3 coding sequence is TGTGCCAGCAGGACGGAGGTCACCGGGGAGCTGTTTTTT. It specifies CASRTEVTGELFF.

The rearrangement uses TRBV2 and TRBJ1-2, with TRBD1 matching 7 bases. The CDR3 extends over 13 amino acids. Losses at the gene ends were 5 bases for V and 8 bases for J; bases not matched to a gene: 8. Germline V CDR1 and CDR2: SNHLY, FYNNEI. The CDR3 DNA is TGTGCCAGCAGTCCAGACAGGGTGAGGGGCTACACCTTC. Amino acid sequence: CASSPDRVRGYTF.

This clone qualifies as medium-sized. The J gene is TRBJ2-1, the V gene TRBV4-2; TRBD2 matches at 12 bases. J gave up 4 bases and V 0 bases, and 1 base lay outside the gene matches. The CDR3 extends over 16 amino acids. CDR1 and CDR2 (germline): LGHNA, YNFKEQ. The CDR3 region is CASSQETSGSYNEQFF. The CDR3 region has the DNA TGTGCCAGCAGCCAAGAGACTAGCGGGAGTTACAATGAGCAGTTCTTC.

This clone was observed a few times. The gene calls are TRBV7-9 and TRBJ2-1; 8 nucleotides agree with TRBD2. The CDR3 runs to 15 residues. Unmatched junction bases numbered 8, after V lost 3 bases and J lost 7 bases. The germline V gene has CDR1 SEHNR and CDR2 FQNEAQ (reference sequence). The CDR3 spells CASSLSGSYGNEQFF. In DNA, the CDR3 is TGTGCCAGCAGCTTGAGCGGGAGTTATGGTAATGAGCAGTTCTTC.

The chain uses TRBV18 and TRBJ2-1; D is unresolved. The CDR3 covers 12 residues. Germline V lookup: CDR1 KGHSH, CDR2 LQKENI. V lost 1 base and J 6 bases, leaving 4 bases between the germline ends. Here the CDR3 reads CASSPLSNEQFF. For the CDR3, the DNA is TGTGCCAGCTCACCACTCTCCAATGAGCAGTTCTTC.

V is TRBV11-2 and J is TRBJ2-7; D perhaps matches TRBD1 (6 bases). This CDR3 is built from 14 residues. Trimming shortened V by 4 bases and J by 5 bases, and 15 bases separated the two germline ends. CDR1 is SGHAT, CDR2 FQNNGV, per germline. CDR3 coding DNA: TGTGCCAGCAGCTCCTGGACAGCTGGACACGAGCAGTACTTC. It translates to CASSSWTAGHEQYF.

The chain uses TRBV28 and TRBJ1-5; the match to TRBD1 covers 7 bases. Unmatched junction bases numbered 9, after V lost 3 bases and J lost 4 bases. CDR3 length: 16 amino acids. Per the germline V gene, CDR1 is MDHEN and CDR2 is SYDVKM. The CDR3 bases are TGTGCCAGCAGTTTGTACCGGGACAGAACAAATCAGCCCCAGCATTTT. Its protein product is CASSLYRDRTNQPQHF. Based on the CDR3 plus reference TRBV28 and TRBJ1-5, the full variable domain is DVKVTQSSRYLVKRTGEKVFLECVQDMDHENMFWYRQDPGLGLRLIYFSYDVKMKEKGDIPEGYSVSREKKERFSLILESASTNQTSMYLCASSLYRDRTNQPQHFGDGTRLSIL.